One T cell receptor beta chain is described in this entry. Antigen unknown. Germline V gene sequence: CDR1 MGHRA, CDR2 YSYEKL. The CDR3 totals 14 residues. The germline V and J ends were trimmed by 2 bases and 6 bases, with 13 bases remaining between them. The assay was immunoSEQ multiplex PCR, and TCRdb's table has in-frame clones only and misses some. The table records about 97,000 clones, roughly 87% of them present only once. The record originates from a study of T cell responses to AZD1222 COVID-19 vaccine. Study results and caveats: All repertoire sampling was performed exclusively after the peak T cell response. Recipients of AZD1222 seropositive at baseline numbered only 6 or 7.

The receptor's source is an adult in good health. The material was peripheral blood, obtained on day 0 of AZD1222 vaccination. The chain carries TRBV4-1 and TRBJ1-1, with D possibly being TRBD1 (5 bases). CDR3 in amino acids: CASSQPRERAEAFF. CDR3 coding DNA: TGCGCCAGCAGCCAACCCAGGGAGAGGGCTGAAGCTTTCTTT.